This entry lists 27 T cell receptor beta chains sequenced from one sample in a study of T-cell reconstitution after alpha-beta-depleted transplantation in children. Preparation of the TCRbeta library involved a method that used unique molecular identifiers. TCRdb re-derived calls from the PCR reads in MiXCR, one entry per CDR3 protein. This table holds 120,000 to 150,000 distinct CDR3 sequences, around 8.8% found once. Sample: PBMCs, mostly from graft donor cells, taken 180 days after TCRalphabeta/CD19-depleted stem cell transplant. The receptors shown here come from a female patient between 2 and 15 years old who had a stem cell transplant for congenital amegakaryocytic thrombocytopenia, so the T cells may come from the graft donor.

At least ten counts were recorded for this clonotype. The CDR3 nucleotides are TGTGCCAGCAGTGAACGGTCGCCTAGCACAGATACGCAGTATTTT. Translating gives CASSERSPSTDTQYF. The rearrangement uses TRBV2 and TRBJ2-3; D remains unclear. Deletions cut 2 bases from V and 0 bases from J, with 9 bases between. This CDR3 spans 15 amino acids. From germline, CDR1 is SNHLY and CDR2 FYNNEI.

There are many counts of this clonotype. The rearrangement uses TRBV5-1 and TRBJ2-2; D might be TRBD1 (5 bases). CDR1 SGHRS and CDR2 YFSETQ come from the germline V gene. Trimming stripped 1 base from V and 5 bases from J, with 12 bases between. This CDR3 spans 15 amino acids. The CDR3: CASSLLQGTTGELFF. The CDR3 DNA is TGCGCCAGCAGCTTGCTCCAGGGAACGACCGGGGAGCTGTTTTTT.

This clonotype showed up many times. This chain uses TRBV15 with TRBJ2-1; 9 bases map to TRBD1. Germline-derived CDR1 and CDR2 are LNHNV and YYDKDF (reference sequence). Unmatched junction bases numbered 9, after V lost 5 bases and J lost 4 bases. This CDR3 comprises 16 residues. CDR3 sequence: CATSQRKTGGYNEQFF. The DNA for the CDR3 is TGTGCCACCAGCCAGCGGAAGACAGGGGGGTACAATGAGCAGTTCTTC. The variable domain in full, completed from reference TRBV15 and TRBJ2-1, reads DAMVIQNPRYQVTQFGKPVTLSCSQTLNHNVMYWYQQKSSQAPKLLFHYYDKDFNNEADTPDNFQSRRPNTSFCFLDIRSPGLGDTAMYLCATSQRKTGGYNEQFFGPGTRLTVL.

Concerning this clonotype: With a much larger clone just one base away, this may be a read error. This chain connects TRBV20-1 to TRBJ2-3, with 16 nucleotides matching TRBD2. The CDR3 runs to 16 residues. With V trimmed by 5 bases and J by 6 bases, 8 bases remained unmatched. Germline assignment: CDR1 DFQATT and CDR2 SNEGSKA (reference sequence). CDR3 bases: TGCAGTGCTCCCGGGACTAGCGGGGGGGTATGCGATACGCAGTATTTT. Its translation: CSAPGTSGGVCDTQYF.

This chain uses TRBV7-2 with TRBJ1-3; D is ambiguous. This CDR3 region has 17 residues. CDR1 is SGHTA and CDR2 is FQGNSA in the germline V gene. Between the trimmed V and J ends, which lost 1 base and 3 bases, there was a span of 16 bases. DNA for the CDR3: TGTGCCAGCAGCTTAGTATGTTTCCCGGGAGGTGGAAACACCATATATTTT. Translating gives CASSLVCFPGGGNTIYF.

The sample holds many counts of this clonotype. The rearrangement uses TRBV12-3 or TRBV12-4 and TRBJ2-5; D may be TRBD1 or TRBD2 (5 bases each). The CDR3 runs to 15 residues. V lost 3 bases and J 4 bases, leaving 15 bases between the germline ends. CDR3 residues: CASSLGTVRGETQYF. The CDR3 DNA reads TGTGCCAGCAGTTTGGGCACAGTGAGGGGAGAGACCCAGTACTTC.

This clonotype showed up just a few times. The CDR3 region is CSAKTSGTTDTQYF. In DNA, the CDR3 is TGCAGTGCTAAGACTAGCGGGACCACAGATACGCAGTATTTT. The rearrangement joins TRBV20-1 to TRBJ2-3; 11 nucleotides line up with TRBD2. Germline values: CDR1 DFQATT, CDR2 SNEGSKA (reference sequence). The CDR3 extends over 14 amino acids. After removal of 4 bases from V and 2 bases from J, the junction contained 2 bases not matched to a gene.

The chain has TRBV6-1 and TRBJ2-7; no reliable D call. CDR1 is MNHNS, CDR2 SASEGT, per germline. V was shortened by 0 bases and J by 4 bases, with 10 bases between the two germline ends. The CDR3 sequence is 14 residues long. CDR3: CASSEALPLYEQYF. CDR3 DNA: TGTGCCAGCAGTGAAGCGCTTCCTCTTTACGAGCAGTACTTC.

The chain joins TRBV7-8 to TRBJ2-5; TRBD2 matches at 7 bases. Per the germline V gene, CDR1 is SGHVS and CDR2 is FQNEAQ. The junction had 4 bases not matched to a gene; V was cut back by 6 bases and J by 3 bases. The CDR3 is 13 amino acids. The CDR3 spells CASRGGLKETQYF. The CDR3 DNA reads TGTGCCAGCAGGGGGGGACTAAAAGAGACCCAGTACTTC.

This clonotype was found many times. V gene TRBV5-1 combines with J gene TRBJ2-3, with 10 bases fitting TRBD2. CDR3 length: 17 residues. Per germline, CDR1 SGHRS and CDR2 YFSETQ. J was trimmed by 2 bases and V by 4 bases; bases with no gene match: 10. The CDR3 reads CASSPSWTSGITDTQYF. The CDR3 region has the DNA TGCGCCAGCAGCCCCTCCTGGACTAGCGGTATCACAGATACGCAGTATTTT.

This clonotype was seen ten or more times. The J gene is TRBJ2-5, the V gene TRBV5-1; D ambiguous. This CDR3 contains 13 residues. Germline CDR1 SGHRS, CDR2 YFSETQ. Trimming shortened V by 4 bases and J by 1 base, and 8 bases separated the two germline ends. In DNA, the CDR3 is TGCGCCAGCAGCATGAGAGCCCAAGAGACCCAGTACTTC. This gives the protein CASSMRAQETQYF.

This clonotype was counted at least ten times. The V and J genes are TRBV7-2 and TRBJ2-1; D call uncertain. The V end lost 2 bases, the J end lost 2 bases, and 10 bases lay between the germline ends. The CDR3 covers 15 residues. The germline V gene encodes CDR1 SGHTA and CDR2 FQGNSA. The DNA of the CDR3 is TGTGCCAGCAGCTTAAGGGTCCGAACCTACAATGAGCAGTTCTTC. Translated, it gives CASSLRVRTYNEQFF.

With regard to this clonotype: This may arise from a read error, as a much more abundant clone is one base away. This chain links TRBV12-3 or TRBV12-4 with TRBJ2-7; no clear D. The CDR3 runs 16 residues. CDR3 nucleotide sequence: TGTGCCAGCAGTTTGTACCCGTCTAAACTCTCCTACGACCAGTACTTC. As protein: CASSLYPSKLSYDQYF.

This clonotype was recorded at least ten times. J is TRBJ1-5 and V is TRBV2, with D unresolved. CDR3 size: 14 residues. V gave up 4 bases and J gave up 7 bases, with 14 bases separating them. CDR1 is SNHLY and CDR2 is FYNNEI in the germline V gene. This chain's CDR3 is CASSGLNHRQPQHF. CDR3 DNA: TGTGCCAGCAGTGGACTGAACCACCGGCAGCCCCAGCATTTT. The complete variable domain, with remaining parts taken from reference TRBV2 and TRBJ1-5, reads EPEVTQTPSHQVTQMGQEVILRCVPISNHLYFYWYRQILGQKVEFLVSFYNNEISEKSEIFDDQFSVERPDGSNFTLKIRSTKLEDSAMYFCASSGLNHRQPQHFGDGTRLSIL.

This clonotype appeared a few times. This chain connects TRBV29-1 to TRBJ2-5; D possibly corresponds to TRBD2 (5 bases). The CDR3 is made up of 11 amino acids. V lost 6 bases to trimming and J lost 2 bases, with 7 bases between them. The germline V gene has CDR1 SQVTM and CDR2 ANQGSEA. This CDR3 reads CSVAEQETQYF. In DNA, the CDR3 is TGCAGCGTAGCGGAACAAGAGACCCAGTACTTC.

This clonotype occurred many times. The chain combines TRBV20-1 with TRBJ2-4; a possible D gene is TRBD1 (6 bases). Germline CDR1 DFQATT, CDR2 SNEGSKA (reference sequence). The CDR3 length is 13 residues. The V and J ends lost 2 bases and 4 bases respectively, with 9 bases between them. The CDR3 region has the DNA TGCAGTGCTAGAAAAACAGGGAAAAACATTCAGTACTTC. This sequence encodes CSARKTGKNIQYF.

In its sample, this clonotype was seen a few times. The chain uses TRBV7-2 and TRBJ1-5, with 9 bases that match TRBD1. Trimming cost V 5 bases and J 4 bases; bases outside gene matches: 6. The length of the CDR3 is 15 residues. Germline values: CDR1 SGHTA, CDR2 FQGNSA. The DNA for the CDR3 is TGTGCCAGCAGCACCGGACAGGGGTTTAATCAGCCCCAGCATTTT. Translation gives CASSTGQGFNQPQHF.

This clonotype has a count of ten or more. This rearrangement joins TRBV19 to TRBJ2-7; D unresolved. Per the germline V gene, CDR1 is LNHDA and CDR2 is SQIVND (reference sequence). The CDR3 is 15 amino acids. V was trimmed by 1 base and J by 3 bases, leaving 13 bases between them. The CDR3 sequence: CASSIALRRHYEQYF. CDR3 coding DNA: TGTGCCAGTAGTATAGCCCTCCGCAGGCACTACGAGCAGTACTTC.

This clonotype was observed at least ten times. The J gene is TRBJ2-6, the V gene TRBV29-1; D uncertain. The V and J ends lost 5 bases and 0 bases respectively, with 5 bases between them. Germline CDR1 SQVTM, CDR2 ANQGSEA. The CDR3 contains 13 residues. CDR3 sequence: CSVLSSGANVLTF. CDR3 bases: TGCAGCGTTCTCTCCTCTGGGGCCAACGTCCTGACTTTC.

With regard to this clonotype: A much larger clone is a single base away; this may be a read error. V gene TRBV5-1 combines with J gene TRBJ1-2, with TRBD1 as a possible D gene (5 bases). The CDR3 covers 14 residues. Trimming stripped 3 bases from V and 4 bases from J, with 13 bases between. Germline lookup yields CDR1 SGHRS and CDR2 YFSETQ. The CDR3 coding sequence is TGCGCCAGCAGCTCGACCGGGACGGGCTATGGCTACACCTTC. Protein product: CASSSTGTGYGYTF.

CDR3 amino acids: CASRSPGMGRAGINEQFF. The CDR3 bases are TGTGCCAGCAGGTCTCCTGGTATGGGTCGCGCCGGTATTAATGAGCAGTTCTTC. The chain employs TRBV11-1 and TRBJ2-1; the D is unclear. V was clipped by 6 bases and J by 7 bases, with 28 bases between them. The germline V gene has CDR1 SGHAT and CDR2 FQDESV (reference sequence). CDR3 length: 18 residues.

The genes are TRBV20-1 and TRBJ2-5, with TRBD2 matching 7 bases. In germline, CDR1 is DFQATT, CDR2 SNEGSKA (reference sequence). The V gene end was trimmed by 3 bases and the J gene end by 0 bases; junction bases not matched to a gene: 1. CDR3 length: 13 amino acids. The CDR3 region is CSARGGYQETQYF. CDR3 coding DNA: TGCAGTGCTAGGGGGGGGTACCAAGAGACCCAGTACTTC.

The J gene is TRBJ2-7, the V gene TRBV7-2; a possible D gene is TRBD1 (6 bases). The germline V gene has CDR1 SGHTA and CDR2 FQGNSA. CDR3 length: 12 amino acids. The V gene lost 4 bases and the J gene lost 6 bases, with 10 bases spanning the gap. The CDR3 region is CASSWGPSEQYF. As DNA, the CDR3 is TGTGCCAGCAGCTGGGGGCCCTCCGAGCAGTACTTC. The whole variable domain, remainder taken from reference TRBV7-2 and TRBJ2-7, is GAGVSQSPSNKVTEKGKDVELRCDPISGHTALYWYRQSLGQGLEFLIYFQGNSAPDKSGLPSDRFSAERTGGSVSTLTIQRTQQEDSAVYLCASSWGPSEQYFGPGTRLTVT.

There are a few counts of this clonotype. The chain has TRBV5-6 and TRBJ2-2; D is uncertain. V lost 3 bases and J lost 6, with 9 bases in between. The germline V gene has CDR1 SGHDT and CDR2 YYEEEE. The CDR3 is made up of 13 amino acids. The CDR3: CASSSSYAGELFF. Written as DNA, the CDR3 is TGTGCCAGCAGCTCTTCCTATGCCGGGGAGCTGTTTTTT.

This clonotype was counted ten times or more. The J gene is TRBJ2-3, the V gene TRBV6-5, with 11 bases matching TRBD1. The germline gives CDR1 MNHEY, CDR2 SVGAGI. The CDR3 totals 16 residues. V shed 6 bases and J 5 bases; nucleotides not matched to a gene: 10. Here the CDR3 reads CASRGIGQGALDTQYF. The CDR3 bases are TGTGCCAGCAGGGGGATCGGACAGGGGGCATTAGATACGCAGTATTTT.

For this clonotype: One end of the junction is discordant with germline, which a read error may explain. V usage is TRBV7-9 and J usage is TRBJ1-5; D is ambiguous. This CDR3 region has 16 residues. Germline CDR1 SEHNR, CDR2 FQNEAQ (reference sequence). As DNA, the CDR3 is TGTGCCAGCAGCTTAGATGGTCGGGGTTACAATCAGCCCCAGCATTTC. It is translated as CASSLDGRGYNQPQHF.

This clonotype was seen ten or more times. The J gene is TRBJ1-2, the V gene TRBV20-1; TRBD1 might be the D (6 bases). Trimming shortened V by 2 bases and J by 2 bases, and 12 bases separated the two germline ends. The germline V gene encodes CDR1 DFQATT and CDR2 SNEGSKA (reference sequence). The CDR3 has 14 amino acids. The CDR3 reads CSARKQGINYGYTF. The CDR3, as DNA: TGCAGTGCTAGAAAACAGGGAATCAACTATGGCTACACCTTC.